This TCR beta chain was profiled in a study of CD8+CD57+ T cells in acquired aplastic anemia. Study overall: CD4+ cell libraries from healthy donors averaged approximately 9.9 million reads. Study findings and constraints: In common between the patients and the controls were approximately 28 CD8+ CDR3 sequences. The study found no significant CD8+ Simpson's diversity difference between patients and controls.

The CDR3 spans 15 residues. V shed 3 bases and J 2 bases; nucleotides not matched to a gene: 4. Germline loops: CDR1 MGHRA, CDR2 YSYEKL. With regard to this clonotype: The antigen remains undetermined.

The TCR beta profiling, which covered VDJ combination and CDR3 sequence, was carried out using genomic DNA as the template. MiXCR was run by TCRdb on the reads, yielding one entry per CDR3 protein. The sample records 86,000 or so distinct CDR3 sequences, more than 40% being singletons. V gene TRBV4-1 combines with J gene TRBJ2-1; 7 positions match TRBD2. The sample was sorted CD4+, CD8+, or CD8+CD57+ T cells (not recorded which) from PBMCs. This TCR came from a human donor in good health, serving as a control. CDR3: CASSQTGLTYNEQFF. DNA of the CDR3: TGCGCCAGCAGCCAGACGGGACTAACCTACAATGAGCAGTTCTTC.